The 30 T cell receptor beta chains given below trace back to one sample, sequenced in a study of post-analysis software for immune sequencing data. Whole-study findings and limits: Higher frequency in patients than in controls was seen for about 5 TRBV segments, with TRBV5-6, TRBV5-1 and TRBV20-1 among them.

The authors incorporated unique molecular identifiers into the TCR beta cDNA libraries. TCRdb re-analysed the PCR reads in MiXCR, keeping a single row per CDR3 protein. The data contain approximately 630,000 distinct CDR3 sequences, approximately 60% of them singletons. These receptors' antigens are unknown. The sample taken for sequencing was blood. The receptors stem from a girl aged 2-10 years with multiple sclerosis.

The chain joins TRBV12-3 or TRBV12-4 to TRBJ2-7; no clear D. This CDR3 is 13 amino acids long. V was shortened by 6 bases and J by 4 bases, with 13 bases between the two germline ends. CDR3 coding DNA: TGTGCCAGCAGCCCCGGACCACTTTACGAGCAGTACTTC. Its translation: CASSPGPLYEQYF.

This clonotype was seen only a few times. V is TRBV25-1 and J is TRBJ2-1; 10 bases are shared with TRBD2. Germline V gene data show CDR1 as MGHDK and CDR2 as SYGVNS. V lost 2 bases, J lost 0 bases, and 1 base stayed unmatched. The CDR3 runs 16 residues. Written as DNA, the CDR3 is TGTGCCAGCAGTGAACCTAGCGGGGGCTCCTACAATGAGCAGTTCTTC. Protein: CASSEPSGGSYNEQFF.

This clonotype was counted once. The chain has TRBV5-1 and TRBJ2-4, with D possibly being TRBD1 (6 bases). Judging by the DNA end, TRBJ2-5 fits better; the J call may be wrong. Germline CDR1 SGHRS, CDR2 YFSETQ. The length of the CDR3 is 15 residues. Here the CDR3 DNA reads TGCGCCAGCAGCTTAGTTCGACAGGCCCAAGAGACCCAGTACTTC. Its translation is CASSLVRQAQETQYF.

This chain links TRBV5-1 with TRBJ2-1; no definite D call. The V gene's germline CDR1 is SGHRS and CDR2 YFSETQ. Trimming cost V 0 bases and J 6 bases, with 13 bases left between them. The CDR3 has 15 residues. The CDR3 DNA sequence: TGCGCCAGCAGCTTGGGGGCGTTAGGAAGCAATGAGCAGTTCTTC. Translation gives CASSLGALGSNEQFF.

The CDR3 DNA reads TGTGCCAGCAGTTTTGGGCTAGCGAGCACCGGGGAGCTGTTTTTT. As protein: CASSFGLASTGELFF. This chain joins TRBV12-3 or TRBV12-4 and TRBJ2-2; maybe TRBD2 (6 bases). The CDR3 is 15 amino acids. Trimming left V 3 bases short and J 4 bases short, with 12 bases between.

V usage is TRBV7-2 and J usage is TRBJ2-1, with D perhaps TRBD1 (6 bases). The V end lost 5 bases, the J end lost 0 bases, and 17 bases lay between the germline ends. Germline assignment: CDR1 SGHTA and CDR2 FQGNSA. The CDR3 covers 17 residues. The CDR3 DNA is TGTGCCAGCAGCAGGGACACTTTCGAAAGCTCCTACAATGAGCAGTTCTTC. Its translation is CASSRDTFESSYNEQFF.

This clonotype occurred a few times. This chain uses TRBV6-4 with TRBJ1-6; D is undetermined. From germline, CDR1 is MRHNA and CDR2 SNTAGT. There are 13 residues in the CDR3. The ends were cut back, 6 bases at V and 15 bases at J, with 18 bases in the middle. The CDR3: CASSPDPGLLLHF. DNA of the CDR3: TGTGCCAGCAGCCCCGATCCCGGGTTGCTCCTCCACTTT.

This clonotype appeared a few times. The rearrangement uses TRBV20-1 and TRBJ2-3, with TRBD1 identical over 10 bases. V was clipped by 5 bases and J by 8 bases; unmatched bases: 16. This CDR3 spans 16 amino acids. Germline assignment: CDR1 DFQATT and CDR2 SNEGSKA (reference sequence). The CDR3: CSAGDPGDRGGATQYF. In nucleotides, the CDR3 is TGCAGTGCTGGCGACCCGGGGGACAGGGGAGGGGCTACGCAGTATTTT.

This clonotype appeared many times. V is TRBV7-2 and J is TRBJ2-5, with TRBD1 matching over 7 bases. The V segment lost 5 bases and the J segment 1 base; nucleotides outside the gene matches: 4. The CDR3 length is 14 residues. CDR1 is SGHTA and CDR2 is FQGNSA in the germline V gene. Written as DNA, the CDR3 is TGTGCCAGCAGCCCGGGACAGTCCCAAGAGACCCAGTACTTC. Residues: CASSPGQSQETQYF.

The chain joins TRBV7-9 to TRBJ2-1; weak D call: TRBD2 (6 bases). CDR3 length: 14 residues. V lost 4 bases and J lost 2, with 9 bases in between. In germline, CDR1 is SEHNR, CDR2 FQNEAQ (reference sequence). This CDR3 is CASSSRTTYNEQFF. As DNA, the CDR3 is TGTGCCAGCAGCTCTAGGACTACCTACAATGAGCAGTTCTTC.

The chain recombines TRBV29-1 with TRBJ1-1; D is ambiguous. There are 14 residues in the CDR3. Germline assignment: CDR1 SQVTM and CDR2 ANQGSEA. Trimming left V 4 bases short and J 3 bases short, with 15 bases between. The CDR3 region is CSVGGGSWDTEAFF. CDR3 coding DNA: TGCAGCGTTGGGGGAGGGAGCTGGGACACTGAAGCTTTCTTT.

This chain joins TRBV29-1 and TRBJ1-2; TRBD1 matches at 7 bases. This CDR3 has 11 amino acids. The V gene's germline CDR1 is SQVTM and CDR2 ANQGSEA. CDR3 DNA sequence: TGCACCCTCCGGGACAGCTATGGCTACACCTTC. Translated, it gives CTLRDSYGYTF.

Worth noting for this clonotype: A junction end diverges from the germline sequence, so it may reflect a read error. This chain uses TRBV24-1 with TRBJ1-2; 8 bases are a match to TRBD1. Germline CDR1 KGHDR, CDR2 SFDVKD. The length of the CDR3 is 14 residues. The CDR3 sequence: CATSDLGQDYGNTF. CDR3 coding DNA: TGTGCCACCAGTGATCTGGGACAGGACTATGGCAACACCTTC.

This clonotype turned up a few times. J is TRBJ2-4 and V is TRBV12-3 or TRBV12-4, with D maybe TRBD2 (5 bases). Trimming took off 3 bases at V and 8 bases at J, with 17 bases between the two ends. The CDR3 sequence is 15 residues long. The CDR3 is CASSFNPLASDIQYF. As DNA, the CDR3 is TGTGCCAGCAGTTTTAACCCGCTAGCATCAGACATTCAGTACTTC.

This clonotype showed up many times. One end of the junction is discordant with germline, which a read error may explain. The J gene is TRBJ2-1, the V gene TRBV5-1; 8 bases align to TRBD2. CDR1 is SGHRS and CDR2 is YFSETQ in the germline V gene. The CDR3 extends over 16 amino acids. The CDR3: CASSLGGGSSYNEQFF. DNA for the CDR3: TGTGCCAGCAGCTTAGGCGGGGGGAGCTCCTACAATGAGCAGTTCTTC.

This clonotype was found a few times. The V gene is TRBV28, the J gene TRBJ2-2; D remains ambiguous. The germline V and J ends were trimmed by 6 bases and 6 bases, with 8 bases remaining between them. The CDR3 covers 12 residues. Germline V CDR1 and CDR2: MDHEN, SYDVKM. The CDR3 loop reads CASRAPPGELFF. CDR3 bases: TGTGCCAGCAGAGCCCCACCCGGGGAGCTGTTTTTT.

V is TRBV3-1 and J is TRBJ2-4, with TRBD2 matching 14 bases. The DNA matches TRBJ2-5 better at its end, which makes the J call doubtful. In germline, CDR1 is LGHDT, CDR2 YNNKEL (reference sequence). The CDR3 runs to 15 residues. The CDR3 spells CASSPTSGRAETQYF. The CDR3 DNA follows: TGTGCCAGCAGCCCGACTAGCGGGAGGGCAGAGACCCAGTACTTC.

This clonotype was detected only a few times. The V and J genes are TRBV27 and TRBJ1-2; 12 bases fit TRBD1. Unmatched junction bases numbered 10, after V lost 2 bases and J lost 6 bases. CDR1 and CDR2 (germline): MNHEY, SMNVEV (reference sequence). This CDR3 contains 17 residues. CDR3 coding DNA: TGTGCCAGCAGTTTAACCGGGACAGGGGGCAAAAAGGATGGCTACACCTTC. This sequence encodes CASSLTGTGGKKDGYTF.

This clonotype occurred a few times. J is TRBJ1-2 and V is TRBV25-1; 11 bases map to TRBD1. Germline V gene data show CDR1 as MGHDK and CDR2 as SYGVNS. V trimming: 4 bases; J trimming: 7 bases; junction bases outside the gene matches: 8. The length of the CDR3 is 15 residues. This CDR3 is CASSGPGQGAVGYTF. Here the CDR3 DNA reads TGTGCCAGCAGTGGCCCCGGACAGGGGGCTGTTGGCTACACCTTC.

V and J are TRBV20-1 and TRBJ2-7, with TRBD2 identical over 10 bases. The CDR3 has 14 amino acids. The trim removed 6 bases at V and 2 bases at J, leaving 7 bases unmatched. From germline, CDR1 is DFQATT and CDR2 SNEGSKA (reference sequence). The CDR3 loop is CSAGTSALTYEQYF. The CDR3 DNA reads TGCAGTGCGGGGACTAGCGCCCTCACCTACGAGCAGTACTTC.

This sequence joins TRBV6-6 and TRBJ2-1; D is perhaps TRBD2 (7 bases). Germline CDR1 is MNHNY and CDR2 is SVGAGI (reference sequence). The CDR3 totals 16 residues. Trimming removed 2 bases at V and 8 bases at J, with 19 bases between. For the CDR3, the DNA is TGTGCCAGCAGTTACAGTCTAGCGGAGGGGGGGTATGAGCAGTTCTTC. Translating gives CASSYSLAEGGYEQFF.

The chain carries TRBV20-1 and TRBJ1-6; D possibly corresponds to TRBD1 (5 bases). From germline, CDR1 is DFQATT and CDR2 SNEGSKA (reference sequence). V was cut by 0 bases and J by 6 bases, with 9 bases left in between. The CDR3 is 14 amino acids. CDR3 DNA sequence: TGCAGTGCTAGAGAGACAGCGATTAATTCACCCCTCCACTTT. Its protein product is CSARETAINSPLHF.

For the CDR3, the DNA is TGTGCCACCAGCAGAGAAGGGGGCGCAGAGACCCAGTACTTC. This sequence encodes CATSREGGAETQYF. This sequence joins TRBV15 and TRBJ2-5; 7 bases are a match to TRBD1. From germline, CDR1 is LNHNV and CDR2 YYDKDF (reference sequence). The CDR3 length is 14 residues. The V and J ends lost 0 bases and 4 bases, in that order; junction bases with no gene match: 2. Filled out from reference TRBV15 and TRBJ2-5, the complete variable domain reads DAMVIQNPRYQVTQFGKPVTLSCSQTLNHNVMYWYQQKSSQAPKLLFHYYDKDFNNEADTPDNFQSRRPNTSFCFLDIRSPGLGDTAMYLCATSREGGAETQYFGPGTRLLVL.

V is TRBV20-1 and J is TRBJ2-5, with TRBD1 identical over 8 bases. The CDR3 has 14 amino acids. The V gene end was trimmed by 5 bases and the J gene end by 4 bases; junction bases not matched to a gene: 9. CDR1 and CDR2 from the germline V gene are DFQATT and SNEGSKA (reference sequence). The CDR3 DNA sequence: TGCAGTGCTCTGGACAGGGTAGGAGGAGAGACCCAGTACTTC. Its translation is CSALDRVGGETQYF.

V usage is TRBV5-1 and J usage is TRBJ1-2; possibly TRBD1 for D (6 bases). V gave up 4 bases and J gave up 7 bases, with 20 bases separating them. The CDR3 extends over 15 amino acids. CDR1 is SGHRS and CDR2 is YFSETQ in the germline V gene. The CDR3 sequence is CASSPDAQGGRGYTF. CDR3 coding DNA: TGCGCCAGCAGCCCGGATGCACAGGGAGGCCGTGGCTACACCTTC.

The CDR3 DNA reads TGCGCCAGCAGCTCTCAGGAGAACACTGAAGCTTTCTTT. Protein sequence: CASSSQENTEAFF. J is TRBJ1-1 and V is TRBV5-1; D gene ambiguous. V was trimmed by 3 bases and J by 1 base, leaving 7 bases between them. Germline V gives CDR1 SGHRS, CDR2 YFSETQ. CDR3 length equals 13 residues.

This clonotype was seen more than once but under ten times. V is TRBV20-1 and J is TRBJ2-1; D is undetermined. Germline lookup yields CDR1 DFQATT and CDR2 SNEGSKA (reference sequence). The V gene lost 0 bases and the J gene lost 6 bases, with 24 bases spanning the gap. This CDR3 comprises 18 residues. The CDR3 DNA is TGCAGTGCTAGAGATCTAAGGTATCCGATAAGGGCCCTCAATGAGCAGTTCTTC. Translation: CSARDLRYPIRALNEQFF.

This chain links TRBV7-9 with TRBJ2-7; 10 bases agree with TRBD2. V was pared by 4 bases and J by 3 bases, with 15 bases of the junction left unmatched. Germline V gene lookup returns CDR1 SEHNR and CDR2 FQNEAQ (reference sequence). CDR3 length: 18 residues. The CDR3 sequence: CASSSSGTSGRALYEQYF. The CDR3 DNA reads as TGTGCCAGCAGCTCATCCGGGACAAGCGGGAGGGCCCTCTACGAGCAGTACTTC.

The V gene is TRBV28, the J gene TRBJ2-7, with D unresolved. The V end was cut by 8 bases, the J end by 3 bases, with 5 bases between. Germline V gene data show CDR1 as MDHEN and CDR2 as SYDVKM. This CDR3 is 10 amino acids long. The DNA of the CDR3 is TGTGCCAGCGGTTACTACGAGCAGTACTTC. This codes for CASGYYEQYF. Filled out from reference TRBV28 and TRBJ2-7, the complete variable domain reads DVKVTQSSRYLVKRTGEKVFLECVQDMDHENMFWYRQDPGLGLRLIYFSYDVKMKEKGDIPEGYSVSREKKERFSLILESASTNQTSMYLCASGYYEQYFGPGTRLTVT.

This clonotype was detected many times. V usage is TRBV11-2 and J usage is TRBJ1-2; 9 bases agree with TRBD1. V lost 5 bases and J lost 4; bases outside the gene matches: 2. In germline, CDR1 is SGHAT, CDR2 FQNNGV. This CDR3 contains 13 residues. The CDR3 loop reads CASSPDRGYGYTF. CDR3 coding DNA: TGTGCCAGCAGCCCGGACAGGGGCTATGGCTACACCTTC.